Listed below are T cell receptor beta chains from one sample, sequenced in a study of cytomegalovirus exposure and HLA in healthy donors. Method: immunoSEQ multiplex PCR; TCRdb's copy keeps in-frame clones and lacks some. There are 150,000 or so clones in the sample; 82% occur only once, and approximately 1.6% lies in the top ten. What was sequenced was PBMCs. Receptor source: a male donor in good health and CMV-seronegative. The CDR3 runs from the conserved cysteine through the conserved F or W. A D gene is named only where the DNA matches it firmly. Clone size is not always given. Where it is, it says once, few, many or a class for expanded clones.

>TRBJ2-2|TRBV4-1|TRBD2|once
CASTPERGMTSGLNTGELFF
TGCGCCAGCACCCCCGAACGGGGGATGACTAGCGGACTAAACACCGGGGAGCTGTTTTTT
>TRBJ2-7|TRBV19|TRBD2|-
CASSVSSGRTKQYF
TGTGCCAGTAGTGTTTCTAGCGGGAGGACAAAGCAGTACTTC
>TRBJ2-5|TRBV28|-|-
CASRDGGQETQYF
TGTGCCAGCAGAGACGGGGGTCAAGAGACCCAGTACTTC
>TRBJ2-5|TRBV7-9|TRBD2|few
CASSLGLAGKETQYF
TGTGCCAGCAGCTTAGGGCTAGCGGGAAAAGAGACCCAGTACTTC
>TRBJ1-5|TRBV2|TRBD1|-
CASSRAGGQRQPQHF
TGTGCCAGCAGTCGGGCAGGGGGCCAAAGGCAGCCCCAGCATTTT
>TRBJ1-4|TRBV6-4|TRBD1|-
CASSSGTGNEKLFF
TGTGCCAGCAGTTCCGGGACAGGGAATGAAAAACTGTTTTTT
>TRBJ2-1|TRBV7-9|-|-
CASSTTSTNEQFF
TGTGCCAGCAGCACAACCTCGACTAATGAGCAGTTCTTC
>TRBJ1-2|TRBV5-4|TRBD1|once
CASSSGQGAVLYGYTF
TGTGCCAGCAGCTCGGGACAGGGGGCGGTTCTCTATGGCTACACCTTC
>TRBJ2-5|TRBV18|TRBD1|-
CASSPDRVGETQYF
TGTGCCAGCTCACCGGACAGGGTTGGGGAGACCCAGTACTTC
>TRBJ2-7|TRBV29-1|-|-
CSVNRVGSYEQYF
TGCAGCGTGAACAGGGTAGGTTCGTACGAGCAGTACTTC
>TRBJ2-1|TRBV4-2|TRBD2|-
CASSQDFGGGFGNEQFF
TGTGCCAGCAGCCAAGACTTCGGGGGGGGATTCGGTAATGAGCAGTTCTTC
>TRBJ2-1|TRBV11-3|-|-
CASSFSAETYNEQFF
TGTGCCAGCAGCTTCTCTGCTGAGACCTACAATGAGCAGTTCTTC
>TRBJ2-5|TRBV7-8|TRBD2|-
CASSSGLAGGQETQYF
TGTGCCAGCAGCTCGGGACTAGCGGGGGGGCAGGAGACCCAGTACTTC
>TRBJ2-7|TRBV6-5|-|-
CASRGGSYEQYF
TGTGCCAGCAGGGGGGGCTCCTACGAGCAGTACTTC
>TRBJ1-1|TRBV4-2|-|-
CASSQESAGVTEAFF
TGTGCCAGCAGCCAAGAATCGGCAGGGGTCACTGAAGCTTTCTTT
>TRBJ2-7|TRBV28|-|-
CASSSPGTGAYEQYF
TGTGCCAGCAGTTCACCTGGGACTGGAGCCTACGAGCAGTACTTC
>TRBJ2-1|TRBV18|-|-
CASSPLFRPSSYNEQFF
TGTGCCAGCTCACCGCTTTTTCGGCCTAGCTCCTACAATGAGCAGTTCTTC
>TRBJ1-1|TRBV29-1|-|once
CSQRGSGNTEAFF
TGCAGCCAAAGGGGGTCAGGGAACACTGAAGCTTTCTTT
>TRBJ1-6|TRBV6-6|TRBD1|-
CASSSDRDRNSPLHF
TGTGCCAGCAGTTCCGACCGGGACAGAAATTCACCCCTCCACTTT
>TRBJ1-2|TRBV7-5|-|-
CARSYSSPRQVYGYTF
TGTGCCAGAAGCTACTCTTCACCCCGACAGGTCTATGGCTACACCTTC
>TRBJ1-2|TRBV15|-|-
CATSRDGTGNYGYTF
TGTGCCACCAGCAGAGATGGTACAGGCAACTATGGCTACACCTTC
>TRBJ2-1|TRBV19|TRBD2|-
CASSPLAGGTYNEQFF
TGTGCCAGTAGTCCACTAGCGGGGGGCACCTACAATGAGCAGTTCTTC
>TRBJ1-3|TRBV4-1|-|-
CASSHRESSGNTIYF
TGCGCCAGCAGCCACCGTGAGAGCTCTGGAAACACCATATATTTT
>TRBJ1-5|TRBV27|-|few
CASEVLTGSNQPQHF
TGTGCCAGTGAGGTTTTAACCGGGAGCAATCAGCCCCAGCATTTT
>TRBJ2-3|TRBV2|-|-
CARPPGNTDTQYF
TGTGCCAGACCCCCGGGAAACACAGATACGCAGTATTTT
>TRBJ2-4|TRBV4-3|-|-
CASSQGFLGRAMQGGNIQYF
TGCGCCAGCAGCCAAGGTTTCCTAGGGCGGGCGATGCAGGGGGGAAACATTCAGTACTTC
>TRBJ2-5|TRBV27|TRBD1|-
CASSTDRDGQETQYF
TGTGCCAGCAGCACAGACAGGGATGGGCAAGAGACCCAGTACTTC
>TRBJ2-3|TRBV7-2|-|-
CASSPTGTDTQYF
TGTGCCAGCAGCCCGACGGGGACAGATACGCAGTATTTT
>TRBJ1-6|TRBV7-3|-|few
CASTAGTNNSPLHF
TGTGCCAGCACCGCCGGGACAAATAATTCACCCCTCCACTTT
>TRBJ2-1|TRBV2|-|-
CASRGAGTYNEQFF
TGTGCCAGCCGTGGGGCGGGAACCTACAATGAGCAGTTCTTC
>TRBJ2-7|TRBV4-1|-|few
CASSQDNIEQYF
TGCGCCAGCAGCCAAGACAACATTGAGCAGTACTTC
>TRBJ2-2|TRBV6-4|TRBD1|-
CASSDSISDRGAGELFF
TGTGCCAGCAGTGACTCGATCTCGGACAGGGGCGCCGGGGAGCTGTTTTTT
>TRBJ2-1|TRBV4-2|TRBD2|few
CASRGPVAGGNEQFF
TGTGCCAGCAGGGGTCCGGTAGCGGGGGGGAATGAGCAGTTCTTC
>TRBJ2-7|TRBV7-3|TRBD1|-
CASSWDRAYEQYF
TGTGCCAGCAGCTGGGACAGGGCTTACGAGCAGTACTTC
>TRBJ2-7|TRBV6-5|-|-
CASALGDTPYEQYF
TGTGCCAGCGCCCTAGGGGACACTCCGTACGAGCAGTACTTC
>TRBJ2-5|TRBV28|-|-
CASRLTIRDTQETQYF
TGTGCCAGCAGGCTAACCATCCGGGACACCCAAGAGACCCAGTACTTC
>TRBJ2-1|TRBV5-1|TRBD2|-
CASRLEASGYNEQFF
TGCGCCAGCAGATTGGAAGCTAGCGGGTACAATGAGCAGTTCTTC
>TRBJ1-2|TRBV10-2|TRBD1|-
CASSDTTGYGYTF
TGCGCCAGCAGTGATACGACAGGGTACGGCTACACCTTC